This TCR beta chain was sequenced in a study of monozygotic twins with inflammatory bowel disease. Study observations and caveats: The data offered no way to tell different T cell subtypes apart. It was in IBD patients that TCRbeta diversity (inverse Simpson) was lower than in healthy co-twins. The existence of one strong signal or clonotype linked to IBD lacked support.

One entry per CDR3 protein, without DNA, is what TCRdb gives after re-calling the 5' RACE reads. The data include around 450,000 distinct CDR3 sequences; the top ten clones carry 2% to 3%. The template was total RNA from whole blood, with no T cell sorting. Germline loops: CDR1 SGHTA, CDR2 FQGNSA. This CDR3 spans 16 amino acids. On this clonotype itself: Antigen specificity is unknown.

The chain is built from TRBV7-2 and TRBJ2-1; absent DNA, TCRdb's TRBD1 call cannot be checked. This receptor was taken from a human donor with ulcerative colitis or Crohn's disease, or a healthy co-twin of an affected twin (not recorded which). The sequenced sample consisted of blood. This CDR3 is CASSSQQGNSYNEQFF.